This T cell receptor beta chain was sequenced during a study of shared clonotypes between healthy human individuals. Study-wide background: Each donor contributed plates that comprised three CD4 naive, three CD4 memory, two CD8 naive and one CD8 memory.

CD4+ cells yielded CD45RA+ naive and CD45RA-negative memory subsets. V was trimmed by 6 bases and J by 6 bases, leaving 21 bases between them. CDR1 is MNHNY, CDR2 SVGAGI, per germline (reference sequence). The CDR3 spans 15 residues. This table comes from immunoSEQ multiplex PCR, and its TCRdb copy is limited to in-frame clones, with some not included. The table includes around 1.1 million clones, approximately 80% detected once. Study-wide results and caveats: Naive CD4 clonotype sharing across several donors was around 5%.

On this clone itself: The antigen is undetermined.

The genes are TRBV6-6 and TRBJ2-7; possibly TRBD2 for D (6 bases). The sample comprised memory CD4+ T cells from PBMCs. Subset indicated: CD45RA-negative fraction. This clonotype was obtained from a man between 18 and 29 years old in good health. Some clones in this sample may be carry-over from other donors' samples. The CDR3 bases are TGTGCCAGCAGCCGTCGACCGGGACTCGGGGGCGAGCAGTACTTC. Translating it yields CASSRRPGLGGEQYF.